One sample yielded the 23 T cell receptor beta chains listed below, sequenced in a study of cytomegalovirus exposure and HLA in healthy donors (dated 2017 in TCRdb). Receptor amplification or capture employed the immunoSEQ multiplex PCR assay. For the multiplex PCR, a mixture combining 60 forward primers for TCR Vbeta segments and 13 reverse primers for TCR Jbeta segments was used. The source is immuneACCESS, and TCRdb retained only in-frame sequences with V and J called. Part of the clones is not carried over; for the studies checked, unresolved V genes explain less than half of this, and the remainder is unexplained. The sample table records roughly 150,000 clones; over 70% of these occur just once. The ten biggest clones cover 1.2% of the sample. Material: PBMCs. These receptors were taken from a boy aged 2 to 10 in good health and CMV-seronegative.

This clone was seen only a few times. The chain has TRBV5-5 and TRBJ1-2; D is unclear. There are 15 residues in the CDR3. Trimming stripped 4 bases from V and 7 bases from J, with 20 bases between. Germline lookup yields CDR1 SGHKS and CDR2 YYEKEE (reference sequence). The chain's CDR3 is CASSPEGQALGGYTF. CDR3 DNA: TGTGCCAGCAGCCCGGAGGGTCAGGCCTTGGGTGGCTACACCTTC. The full variable domain, with the rest looked up from reference TRBV5-5 and TRBJ1-2, is DAGVTQSPTHLIKTRGQQVTLRCSPISGHKSVSWYQQVLGQGPQFIFQYYEKEERGRGNFPDRFSARQFPNYSSELNVNALLLGDSALYLCASSPEGQALGGYTFGSGTRLTVV.

The chain carries TRBV5-1 and TRBJ1-3; no reliable D call. CDR1 and CDR2 from the germline V gene are SGHRS and YFSETQ. The CDR3 totals 14 residues. The ends were cut back, 0 bases at V and 6 bases at J, with 10 bases in the middle. The CDR3 sequence: CASSLASVENTIYF. The CDR3 coding sequence is TGCGCCAGCAGCTTGGCTTCAGTCGAAAACACCATATATTTT.

J is TRBJ1-1 and V is TRBV10-2, with TRBD1 as a possible D gene (5 bases). The germline V gene encodes CDR1 WSHSY and CDR2 SAAADI. The CDR3 loop spans 11 amino acids. Trimming removed 4 bases at V and 7 bases at J, with 7 bases between. The CDR3: CASSGGGEAFF. The CDR3 region has the DNA TGCGCCAGCAGTGGGGGGGGTGAAGCTTTCTTT.

V usage is TRBV6-1 and J usage is TRBJ2-5; D is undetermined. Germline CDR1 is MNHNS and CDR2 is SASEGT. CDR3 length equals 17 residues. The ends were cut back, 4 bases at V and 5 bases at J, with 23 bases in the middle. CDR3 DNA: TGTGCCAGCAGTGTAATTCCTTTCGGGTTTGGTGCGGAGACCCAGTACTTC. This translates into CASSVIPFGFGAETQYF.

The genes are TRBV7-6 and TRBJ2-1, with 10 bases lining up with TRBD2. V dropped 5 bases and J dropped 2; count of bases not matched to a gene: 15. CDR1 is SGHVS, CDR2 FNYEAQ, per germline. The CDR3 length is 19 residues. CDR3 loop: CASSLLGRGTSAAYNEQFF. Here the CDR3 DNA reads TGTGCCAGCAGCCTCCTCGGTCGCGGGACTAGCGCGGCCTACAATGAGCAGTTCTTC.

CDR3 region: CASSLGLAGAEQYF. The DNA of the CDR3 is TGTGCCAGCAGCCTCGGACTAGCGGGAGCCGAGCAGTACTTC. The gene calls are TRBV7-9 and TRBJ2-7; 13 bases fit TRBD2. The CDR3 runs to 14 residues. The trim removed 5 bases at V and 6 bases at J, leaving 4 bases unmatched. Germline CDR1 is SEHNR and CDR2 is FQNEAQ (reference sequence).

This clone was seen just once. The gene calls are TRBV7-9 and TRBJ2-1, with D maybe TRBD1 (6 bases). The CDR3 spans 14 residues. Germline V CDR1 and CDR2: SEHNR, FQNEAQ (reference sequence). The V end was cut by 1 base, the J end by 7 bases, with 11 bases between. Here the CDR3 reads CASSLVQGKNEQFF. The CDR3 bases are TGTGCCAGCAGCTTAGTGCAGGGGAAAAATGAGCAGTTCTTC.

The V and J genes are TRBV4-1 and TRBJ1-3; tentatively, D is TRBD1 (5 bases). The CDR3 covers 16 residues. Per the germline V gene, CDR1 is MGHRA and CDR2 is YSYEKL. The V end lost 1 base, the J end lost 2 bases, and 12 bases lay between the germline ends. Here the CDR3 reads CASSQVPEGAGNTIYF. CDR3 coding DNA: TGCGCCAGCAGCCAAGTTCCTGAAGGGGCTGGAAACACCATATATTTT.

V gene TRBV6-1 combines with J gene TRBJ1-2; D uncertain. In germline, CDR1 is MNHNS, CDR2 SASEGT. The CDR3 totals 14 residues. V gave up 1 base and J gave up 4 bases, with 10 bases separating them. The CDR3: CASSEVPRTYGYTF. In DNA form, the CDR3 reads TGTGCCAGCAGTGAAGTACCCAGAACCTATGGCTACACCTTC.

The CDR3 region has the DNA TGTGCCTGGAGTGTAAGGGGCCCCACAGGGGGCAATCAGCCCCAGCATTTT. Translated: CAWSVRGPTGGNQPQHF. The chain uses TRBV30 and TRBJ1-5; TRBD1 agrees at 7 bases. Germline values: CDR1 GTSNPN, CDR2 SVGIG (reference sequence). V lost 0 bases, J lost 2 bases, and 10 bases stayed unmatched. This CDR3 comprises 17 residues.

About this clone: Its ends do not fully match the called genes, so a read error is possible. V is TRBV5-1 and J is TRBJ1-1; D gene uncertain. CDR1 and CDR2 from the germline V gene are SGHRS and YFSETQ. This CDR3 contains 14 residues. DNA of the CDR3: TGCGCCAGCAGCTTGAACACTATGAACACTAAAGCTTTCTTT. This translates into CASSLNTMNTKAFF.

The V call is TRBV15, the J call TRBJ2-1; D call uncertain. Germline lookup yields CDR1 LNHNV and CDR2 YYDKDF (reference sequence). The CDR3 covers 15 residues. The ends were cut back, 0 bases at V and 3 bases at J, with 9 bases in the middle. DNA of the CDR3: TGTGCCACCAGCAGAGATGCGGCGGACTACAATGAGCAGTTCTTC. This codes for CATSRDAADYNEQFF.

The rearrangement links TRBV6-1 to TRBJ2-3; D might be TRBD2 (6 bases). CDR3 length equals 14 residues. V was cut by 2 bases and J by 5 bases, with 11 bases left in between. From germline, CDR1 is MNHNS and CDR2 SASEGT. In DNA form, the CDR3 reads TGTGCCAGCAGTGAACCGGGACTGCAAGATACGCAGTATTTT. This translates into CASSEPGLQDTQYF.

This clone has a single count. This chain links TRBV28 with TRBJ2-1, with TRBD2 matching over 13 bases. This CDR3 contains 18 residues. V lost 6 bases, J lost 0 bases, and 8 bases stayed unmatched. Germline-derived CDR1 and CDR2 are MDHEN and SYDVKM. This CDR3 reads CASSGTSGTVFSYNEQFF. Here the CDR3 DNA reads TGTGCCAGCAGCGGGACTAGCGGGACAGTCTTCTCCTACAATGAGCAGTTCTTC.

A word on this clone: Other DNA sequences in this sample translate to the same CDR3. The V call is TRBV5-1, the J call TRBJ1-2, with no clear D. The CDR3 has 16 residues. The germline CDR1 and CDR2 sequences are SGHRS and YFSETQ. V lost 0 bases and J 2 bases, leaving 14 bases between the germline ends. This chain's CDR3 is CASSLGASQRNYGYTF. In DNA form, the CDR3 reads TGCGCCAGCAGCTTGGGGGCTTCCCAAAGGAACTATGGCTACACCTTC.

The chain is built from TRBV7-8 and TRBJ2-7, with D tentatively TRBD1 (5 bases). Deletions cut 3 bases from V and 1 base from J, with 7 bases between. The CDR3 sequence is 13 residues long. Germline lookup yields CDR1 SGHVS and CDR2 FQNEAQ. The CDR3 loop is CASSFGHSYEQYF. The CDR3 nucleotides are TGTGCCAGCAGCTTCGGACATTCCTACGAGCAGTACTTC.

The V gene is TRBV4-3, the J gene TRBJ1-1; no definite D call. This CDR3 comprises 13 residues. Germline CDR1 is LGHNA and CDR2 is YSLEER. Trimming stripped 0 bases from V and 2 bases from J, with 4 bases between. The chain's CDR3 is CASSQDRNTEAFF. The CDR3 DNA reads TGCGCCAGCAGCCAAGATAGAAACACTGAAGCTTTCTTT.

The chain recombines TRBV6-4 with TRBJ2-5, with D unresolved. Trimming shortened V by 8 bases and J by 2 bases, and 6 bases separated the two germline ends. The CDR3 sequence is 11 residues long. CDR1 is MRHNA, CDR2 SNTAGT, per germline. This CDR3 is CASRKQETQYF. In DNA, the CDR3 is TGTGCCAGCCGTAAACAAGAGACCCAGTACTTC.

J is TRBJ1-5 and V is TRBV19; TRBD1 aligns across 7 bases. CDR3 size: 15 residues. V shed 4 bases, J shed 5 bases, and the junction held 8 bases outside the gene matches. Germline V lookup: CDR1 LNHDA, CDR2 SQIVND (reference sequence). CDR3 nucleotide sequence: TGTGCCAGTAGTAATACAGGGGACATTTATCAGCCCCAGCATTTT. It codes for CASSNTGDIYQPQHF.

This clone appeared once. The chain has TRBV10-3 and TRBJ2-7; 10 nucleotides agree with TRBD1. After removal of 0 bases from V and 2 bases from J, the junction contained 16 bases not matched to a gene. The V gene's germline CDR1 is ENHRY and CDR2 SYGVKD. CDR3 length equals 20 residues. CDR3 sequence reads: CAISESVGTGAASGTYEQYF. The CDR3 DNA is TGTGCCATCAGTGAGTCGGTCGGGACAGGGGCGGCGAGCGGCACCTACGAGCAGTACTTC.

This clone was counted a few times. The chain joins TRBV29-1 to TRBJ1-2, with 11 bases that match TRBD1. The CDR3 consists of 14 residues. After removal of 7 bases from V and 4 bases from J, the junction contained 8 bases not matched to a gene. Looked up from germline, CDR1 is SQVTM and CDR2 is ANQGSEA. The CDR3: CSAGGQGAAYGYTF. DNA of the CDR3: TGCAGCGCAGGAGGACAGGGGGCTGCCTATGGCTACACCTTC.

V and J are TRBV6-6 and TRBJ2-5, with TRBD2 identical over 7 bases. Germline CDR1 and CDR2: MNHNY and SVGAGI (reference sequence). V gave up 3 bases and J gave up 1 base; unmatched junction bases: 8. The CDR3 is 16 amino acids. Here the CDR3 DNA reads TGTGCCAGCAGTTATGGCGGGGGTACCGTCCAAGAGACCCAGTACTTC. Translating gives CASSYGGGTVQETQYF.

This clone occurred once. In DNA form, the CDR3 reads TGTGCCAGCAGTGACGGGCGGGAGACCTACGAGCAGTACTTC. The encoded protein is CASSDGRETYEQYF. The rearrangement joins TRBV2 to TRBJ2-7; 7 bases are a match to TRBD2. The trim removed 3 bases at V and 2 bases at J, leaving 4 bases unmatched. The germline V gene encodes CDR1 SNHLY and CDR2 FYNNEI. The CDR3 extends over 14 amino acids.